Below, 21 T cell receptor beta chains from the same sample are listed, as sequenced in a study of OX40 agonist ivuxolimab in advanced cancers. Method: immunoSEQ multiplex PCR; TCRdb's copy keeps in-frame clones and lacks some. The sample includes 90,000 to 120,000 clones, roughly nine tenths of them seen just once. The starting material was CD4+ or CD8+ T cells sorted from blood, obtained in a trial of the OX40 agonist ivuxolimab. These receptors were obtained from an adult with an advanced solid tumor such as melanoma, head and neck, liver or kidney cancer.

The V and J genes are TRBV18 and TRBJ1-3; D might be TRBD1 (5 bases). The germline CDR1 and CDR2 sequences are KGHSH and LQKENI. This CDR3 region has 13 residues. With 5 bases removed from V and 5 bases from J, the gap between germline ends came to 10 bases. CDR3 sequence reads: CASSRDGRNTIYF. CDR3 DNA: TGTGCCAGCTCAAGGGACGGAAGAAACACCATATATTTT.

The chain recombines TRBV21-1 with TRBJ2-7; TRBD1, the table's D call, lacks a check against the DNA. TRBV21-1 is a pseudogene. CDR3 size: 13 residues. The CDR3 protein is CASRQENLGEQYF. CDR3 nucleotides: TGTGCCAGCCGACAGGAGAACCTTGGCGAGCAGTACTTC.

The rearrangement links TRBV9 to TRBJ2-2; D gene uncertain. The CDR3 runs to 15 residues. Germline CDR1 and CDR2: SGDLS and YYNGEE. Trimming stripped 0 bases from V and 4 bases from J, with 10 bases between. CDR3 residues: CASSVEVRTTGELFF. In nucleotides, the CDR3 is TGTGCCAGCAGCGTAGAGGTCAGAACCACCGGGGAGCTGTTTTTT. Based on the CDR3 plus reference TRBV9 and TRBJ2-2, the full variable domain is DSGVTQTPKHLITATGQRVTLRCSPRSGDLSVYWYQQSLDQGLQFLIQYYNGEERAKGNILERFSAQQFPDLHSELNLSSLELGDSALYFCASSVEVRTTGELFFGEGSRLTVL.

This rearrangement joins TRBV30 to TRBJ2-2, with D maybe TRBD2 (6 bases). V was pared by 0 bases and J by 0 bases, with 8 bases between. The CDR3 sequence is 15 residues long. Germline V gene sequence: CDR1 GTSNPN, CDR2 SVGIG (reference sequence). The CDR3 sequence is CAWSVWGANTGELFF. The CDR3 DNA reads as TGTGCCTGGAGTGTATGGGGGGCGAACACCGGGGAGCTGTTTTTT.

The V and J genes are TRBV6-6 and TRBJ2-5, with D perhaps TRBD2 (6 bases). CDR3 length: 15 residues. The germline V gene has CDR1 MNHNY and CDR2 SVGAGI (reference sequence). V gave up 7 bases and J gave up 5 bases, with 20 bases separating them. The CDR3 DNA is TGTGCCAGCACCAACGGTGGTAGCGGCGGGGAGACCCAGTACTTC. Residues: CASTNGGSGGETQYF.

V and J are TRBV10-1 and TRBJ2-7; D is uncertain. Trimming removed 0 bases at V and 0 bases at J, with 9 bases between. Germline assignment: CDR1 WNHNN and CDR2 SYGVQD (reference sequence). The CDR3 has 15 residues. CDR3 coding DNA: TGCGCCAGCAGTGAGTCAGGAGACCACTCCTACGAGCAGTACTTC. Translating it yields CASSESGDHSYEQYF.

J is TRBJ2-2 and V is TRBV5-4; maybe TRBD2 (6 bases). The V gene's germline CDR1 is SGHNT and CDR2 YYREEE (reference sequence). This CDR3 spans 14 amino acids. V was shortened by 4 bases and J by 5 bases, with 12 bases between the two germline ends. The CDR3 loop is CASSTGGVTGELFF. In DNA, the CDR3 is TGTGCCAGCAGCACCGGCGGGGTAACCGGGGAGCTGTTTTTT.

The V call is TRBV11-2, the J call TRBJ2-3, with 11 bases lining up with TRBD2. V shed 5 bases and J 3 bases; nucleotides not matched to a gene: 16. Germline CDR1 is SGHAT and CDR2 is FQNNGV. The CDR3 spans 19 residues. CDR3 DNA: TGTGCCAGCAGCGCATCACCCCGACGGGCTAGCGGGAGGACAGATACGCAGTATTTT. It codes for CASSASPRRASGRTDTQYF.

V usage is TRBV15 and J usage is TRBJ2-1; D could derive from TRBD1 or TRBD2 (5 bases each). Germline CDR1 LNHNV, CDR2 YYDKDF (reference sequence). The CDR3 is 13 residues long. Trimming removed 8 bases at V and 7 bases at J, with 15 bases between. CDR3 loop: CATGGIELNEQFF. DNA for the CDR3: TGTGCCACCGGGGGTATAGAGTTAAATGAGCAGTTCTTC.

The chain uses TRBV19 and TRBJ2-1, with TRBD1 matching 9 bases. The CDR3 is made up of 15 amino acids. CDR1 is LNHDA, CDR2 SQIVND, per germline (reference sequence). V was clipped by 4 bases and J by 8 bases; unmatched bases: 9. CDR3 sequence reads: CASSRPGQGIDEQFF. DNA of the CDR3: TGTGCCAGTAGTAGACCGGGACAGGGTATAGATGAGCAGTTCTTC. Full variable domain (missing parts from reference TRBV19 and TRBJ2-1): DGGITQSPKYLFRKEGQNVTLSCEQNLNHDAMYWYRQDPGQGLRLIYYSQIVNDFQKGDIAEGYSVSREKKESFPLTVTSAQKNPTAFYLCASSRPGQGIDEQFFGPGTRLTVL.

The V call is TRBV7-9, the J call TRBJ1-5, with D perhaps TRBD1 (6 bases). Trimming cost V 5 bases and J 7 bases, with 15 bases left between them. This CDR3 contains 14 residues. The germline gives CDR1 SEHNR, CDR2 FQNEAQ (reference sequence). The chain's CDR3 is CASSAAGAEQPQHF. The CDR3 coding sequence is TGTGCCAGCAGCGCCGCAGGGGCCGAACAGCCCCAGCATTTT.

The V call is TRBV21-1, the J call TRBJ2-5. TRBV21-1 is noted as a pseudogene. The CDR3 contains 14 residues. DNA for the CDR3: TGTGCCAGCAGCAAAGTTTATATGGGGGAGACCCAGTACTTC. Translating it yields CASSKVYMGETQYF.

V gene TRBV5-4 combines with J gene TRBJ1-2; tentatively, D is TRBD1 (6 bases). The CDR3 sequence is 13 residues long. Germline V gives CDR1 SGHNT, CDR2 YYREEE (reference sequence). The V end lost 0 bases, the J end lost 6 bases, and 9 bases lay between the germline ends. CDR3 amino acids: CASSLAGGNGYTF. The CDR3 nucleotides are TGTGCCAGCAGCTTGGCCGGGGGCAATGGCTACACCTTC.

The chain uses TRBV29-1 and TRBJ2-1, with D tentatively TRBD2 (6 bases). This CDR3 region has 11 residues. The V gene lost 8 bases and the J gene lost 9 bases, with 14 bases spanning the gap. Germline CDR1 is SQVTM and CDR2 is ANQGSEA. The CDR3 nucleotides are TGCAGCACAGGCGGGGTACGTGAGCAGTTCTTC. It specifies CSTGGVREQFF.

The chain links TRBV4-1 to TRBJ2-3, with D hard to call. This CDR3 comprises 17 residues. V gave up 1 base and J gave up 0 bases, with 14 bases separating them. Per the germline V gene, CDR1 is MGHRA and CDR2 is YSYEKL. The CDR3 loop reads CASSQGEYRFSTDTQYF. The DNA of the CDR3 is TGCGCCAGCAGCCAAGGAGAATATCGATTTAGCACAGATACGCAGTATTTT.

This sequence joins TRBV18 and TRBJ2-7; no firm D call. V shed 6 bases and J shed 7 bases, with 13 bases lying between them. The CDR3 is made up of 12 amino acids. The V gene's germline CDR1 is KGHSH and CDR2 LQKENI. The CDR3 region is CASSTSLYEQYF. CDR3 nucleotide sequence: TGTGCCAGCTCTACCAGCCTCTATGAGCAGTACTTC.

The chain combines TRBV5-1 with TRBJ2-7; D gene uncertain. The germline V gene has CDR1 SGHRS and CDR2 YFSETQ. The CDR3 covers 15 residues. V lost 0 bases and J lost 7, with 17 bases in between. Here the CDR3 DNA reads TGCGCCAGCAGCTTGGAGGGCAGGACCCTAGGGGAGCAGTACTTC. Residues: CASSLEGRTLGEQYF.

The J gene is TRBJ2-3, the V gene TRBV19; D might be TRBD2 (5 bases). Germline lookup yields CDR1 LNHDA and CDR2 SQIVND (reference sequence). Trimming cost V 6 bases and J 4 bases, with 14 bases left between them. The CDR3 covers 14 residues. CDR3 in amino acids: CASRRERASDTQYF. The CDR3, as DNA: TGTGCCAGTAGGAGGGAGAGGGCCTCAGATACGCAGTATTTT. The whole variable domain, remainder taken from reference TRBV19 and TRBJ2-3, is DGGITQSPKYLFRKEGQNVTLSCEQNLNHDAMYWYRQDPGQGLRLIYYSQIVNDFQKGDIAEGYSVSREKKESFPLTVTSAQKNPTAFYLCASRRERASDTQYFGPGTRLTVL.

In DNA, the CDR3 is TGTGCCAGCTCACCCGACTACCAAGAGACCCAGTACTTC. The encoded protein is CASSPDYQETQYF. The chain carries TRBV18 and TRBJ2-5, with D uncertain. Germline V gene sequence: CDR1 KGHSH, CDR2 LQKENI. The CDR3 has 13 amino acids. Trimming shortened V by 3 bases and J by 0 bases, and 5 bases separated the two germline ends.

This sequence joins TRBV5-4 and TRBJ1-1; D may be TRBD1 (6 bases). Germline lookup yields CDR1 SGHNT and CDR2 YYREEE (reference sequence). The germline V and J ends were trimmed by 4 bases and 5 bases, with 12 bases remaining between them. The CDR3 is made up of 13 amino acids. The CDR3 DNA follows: TGTGCCAGCAGCCCCACAGGGTTGACTGAAGCTTTCTTT. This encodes CASSPTGLTEAFF. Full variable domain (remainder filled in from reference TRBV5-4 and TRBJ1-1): ETGVTQSPTHLIKTRGQQVTLRCSSQSGHNTVSWYQQALGQGPQFIFQYYREEENGRGNFPPRFSGLQFPNYSSELNVNALELDDSALYLCASSPTGLTEAFFGQGTRLTVV.

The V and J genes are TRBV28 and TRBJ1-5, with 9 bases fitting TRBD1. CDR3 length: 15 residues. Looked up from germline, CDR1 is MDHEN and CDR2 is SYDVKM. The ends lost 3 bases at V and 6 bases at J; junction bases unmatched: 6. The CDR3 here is CASSFLQGAGQPQHF. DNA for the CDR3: TGTGCCAGCAGTTTCCTACAGGGGGCAGGTCAGCCCCAGCATTTT.